This T cell receptor beta chain was captured by sequencing in a study of a mutant IDH1 vaccine in newly diagnosed glioma. Turning to the study itself: Those enrolled had earlier been treated with radiotherapy, temozolomide, or both, mostly both. Week 35 held visit V12, while week 47 held visit V13. Study findings and constraints: Roughly 92% of patients showed vaccine-induced immune responses across multiple MHC alleles.

The germline CDR1 and CDR2 sequences are SGHRS and YFSETQ. The CDR3 runs 13 residues. Trimming pared 5 bases from V and 5 bases from J, leaving 13 bases between. About this clone: The antigen remains unidentified.

Regarding time point: week 47, end of study. Doses of 300 ug of mutant IDH1 20-mer peptide were given with topical imiquimod. Sequencing used immunoSEQ multiplex PCR; TCRdb keeps in-frame clones, though not all of them. The table has almost 95,000 clones, about 90% seen once. This clonotype was obtained from a woman aged 50 to 60 with glioma. The sample consisted of PBMCs, taken from a glioma patient whose treatment included an IDH1 peptide vaccine. V is TRBV5-1 and J is TRBJ2-5; no definite D call. The DNA for the CDR3 is TGCGCCAGCAGAGACCTAAGGGCGGAGACCCAGTACTTC. This translates into CASRDLRAETQYF.